The 10 T cell receptor beta chains below were found in one sample sequenced in a study of T cells in Graves' hyperthyroidism and ophthalmopathy. The investigators amplified TCR beta CDR3 regions from RNA transcripts. With the HTBI primer set, the TCR CDR3 went through a first round of RT-PCR. TCRdb re-called the multiplex PCR reads through MiXCR, storing one row per CDR3 protein. The repertoire has 240,000 or so distinct CDR3 sequences, about a sixth of them found once; the top ten carry 28%. The material sequenced was blood. The receptor set was obtained from a woman aged 18-35 years with Graves' ophthalmopathy.

There are many counts of this clonotype. V and J are TRBV7-8 and TRBJ2-7, with a possible D match to TRBD1 (5 bases). V lost 3 bases and J 5 bases, leaving 17 bases between the germline ends. There are 15 residues in the CDR3. Germline V CDR1 and CDR2: SGHVS, FQNEAQ. CDR3 DNA sequence: TGTGCCAGCAGCTTCGGTTGGGGCGACAGAAACGAGCAGTACTTC. Protein product: CASSFGWGDRNEQYF.

This chain joins TRBV28 and TRBJ2-7, with 13 bases aligning to TRBD2. The ends lost 7 bases at V and 5 bases at J; junction bases unmatched: 17. Germline assignment: CDR1 MDHEN and CDR2 SYDVKM. The CDR3 is 18 amino acids. Written as DNA, the CDR3 is TGTGCCAGCAACCCAACGGTGAGGACTAGCGGGAGTCTGAACGAGCAGTACTTC. This encodes CASNPTVRTSGSLNEQYF.

This clonotype has at least ten counts. J is TRBJ1-1 and V is TRBV11-2; TRBD1 might be the D (6 bases). CDR3 length: 16 amino acids. CDR1 and CDR2 from the germline V gene are SGHAT and FQNNGV. V dropped 3 bases and J dropped 1 base, with 15 bases sitting between them. The CDR3 DNA is TGTGCCAGCAGCTTGGGGTGGGGGGGCGAGAACACTGAAGCTTTCTTT. Its protein product is CASSLGWGGENTEAFF.

This clonotype was recorded many times. The chain joins TRBV12-3 or TRBV12-4 to TRBJ1-3; D gene uncertain. The CDR3 spans 16 residues. V lost 4 bases and J 0 bases, leaving 13 bases between the germline ends. Written as DNA, the CDR3 is TGTGCCAGCAGTTATCACCCGAGTATCTCTGGAAACACCATATATTTT. Protein sequence: CASSYHPSISGNTIYF.

This clonotype came up many times. The rearrangement joins TRBV27 to TRBJ2-7; TRBD2 aligns across 14 bases. The CDR3 length is 17 residues. Trimming cost V 7 bases and J 6 bases; bases outside gene matches: 14. Germline lookup yields CDR1 MNHEY and CDR2 SMNVEV (reference sequence). The DNA for the CDR3 is TGTGCCAGCACTATACCTCGACTAGCGGGAGGGCCGGGCGAGCAGTACTTC. This translates into CASTIPRLAGGPGEQYF.

As concerns this clonotype: A much larger clone is a single base away; this may be a read error. V gene TRBV30 combines with J gene TRBJ1-6; no clear D gene. Trimming cost V 1 base and J 6 bases, with 7 bases left between them. Germline values: CDR1 GTSNPN, CDR2 SVGIG (reference sequence). This CDR3 has 13 residues. The CDR3 nucleotides read TGTGCCTGGAGTGCTGCATTTAATTCACCCCTCCACTTT. This gives the protein CAWSAAFNSPLHF.

In its sample, this clonotype was seen many times. The chain uses TRBV5-6 and TRBJ1-2; D is unclear. Germline values: CDR1 SGHDT, CDR2 YYEEEE. V dropped 5 bases and J dropped 5 bases, with 16 bases sitting between them. The CDR3 length is 14 residues. The CDR3, as DNA: TGTGCCAGCAGGACTAATCGCAGAGGGTATGGCTACACCTTC. It specifies CASRTNRRGYGYTF.

This clonotype was counted many times. The V call is TRBV5-6, the J call TRBJ1-2; 7 bases line up with TRBD1. CDR3 size: 13 residues. Germline-derived CDR1 and CDR2 are SGHDT and YYEEEE. Trimming removed 5 bases from V and 7 bases from J; junction bases left unmatched: 8. Here the CDR3 reads CASRDRDAGGYTF. CDR3 bases: TGTGCCAGCAGAGACAGGGACGCGGGTGGCTACACCTTC. Full variable domain (missing parts from reference TRBV5-6 and TRBJ1-2): DAGVTQSPTHLIKTRGQQVTLRCSPKSGHDTVSWYQQALGQGPQFIFQYYEEEERQRGNFPDRFSGHQFPNYSSELNVNALLLGDSALYLCASRDRDAGGYTFGSGTRLTVV.

Worth noting for this clonotype: One junction end disagrees with the germline gene, perhaps due to a read error. This chain connects TRBV2 to TRBJ1-1; TRBD1 is a possible D gene (5 bases). Germline V gene lookup returns CDR1 SNHLY and CDR2 FYNNEI. The CDR3 sequence is 15 residues long. CDR3 bases: TGCGCCAGCAGCCCCGGTGGGGCGAGATACACTGAAGCTTTCTTT. Protein sequence: CASSPGGARYTEAFF.

There are many counts of this clonotype. The chain links TRBV29-1 to TRBJ2-1, with TRBD2 matching over 9 bases. J was trimmed by 3 bases and V by 6 bases; bases with no gene match: 6. The CDR3 consists of 14 residues. Germline V gene sequence: CDR1 SQVTM, CDR2 ANQGSEA. The CDR3 DNA reads as TGCAGCGTCGCACTAGCGGGTTTCTACAATGAGCAGTTCTTC. Protein sequence: CSVALAGFYNEQFF.